These 7 T cell receptor beta chains share one sample of origin, sequenced in a study of blood T cell repertoires in COVID-19. TCRdb keeps only in-frame clones here, not all; method: immunoSEQ multiplex PCR. The sample holds 380,000 or so clones; 89% are singletons and the top ten take more than 0.95%. The sequenced sample consisted of peripheral blood. These receptors originate from a man aged 40-50 years with acute or convalescent COVID-19.

This clone was detected only once. The rearrangement joins TRBV7-9 to TRBJ1-1; TRBD1 matches at 8 bases. The V gene's germline CDR1 is SEHNR and CDR2 FQNEAQ (reference sequence). CDR3 length equals 14 residues. Trimming took 3 bases from V and 0 from J; bases not matched to a gene: 0. The CDR3 loop is CASSLGQVNTEAFF. DNA for the CDR3: TGTGCCAGCAGCTTGGGACAGGTGAACACTGAAGCTTTCTTT. The full variable domain, completed using reference TRBV7-9 and TRBJ1-1, is DTGVSQNPRHKITKRGQNVTFRCDPISEHNRLYWYRQTLGQGPEFLTYFQNEAQLEKSRLLSDRFSAERPKGSFSTLEIQRTEQGDSAMYLCASSLGQVNTEAFFGQGTRLTVV.

The DNA of the CDR3 is TGTGCCAGTAGTAGCAGGGGGCGAGGCGGGGAGCTGTTTTTT. Amino acids: CASSSRGRGGELFF. This chain joins TRBV19 and TRBJ2-2, with TRBD1 identical over 8 bases. Trimming removed 4 bases from V and 7 bases from J; junction bases left unmatched: 5. CDR1 and CDR2 (germline): LNHDA, SQIVND (reference sequence). The length of the CDR3 is 14 residues. Using reference TRBV19 and TRBJ2-2 for the parts outside the CDR3, the full variable domain is DGGITQSPKYLFRKEGQNVTLSCEQNLNHDAMYWYRQDPGQGLRLIYYSQIVNDFQKGDIAEGYSVSREKKESFPLTVTSAQKNPTAFYLCASSSRGRGGELFFGEGSRLTVL.

The chain couples TRBV6-6 to TRBJ1-1; D call uncertain. Trimming pared 5 bases from V and 5 bases from J, leaving 12 bases between. The CDR3 covers 13 residues. Germline V gene sequence: CDR1 MNHNY, CDR2 SVGAGI (reference sequence). CDR3: CASSNARRTEAFF. The CDR3 nucleotides read TGTGCCAGCAGTAACGCCCGGAGAACTGAAGCTTTCTTT.

This chain joins TRBV9 and TRBJ2-5; 12 positions agree with TRBD1. Per the germline V gene, CDR1 is SGDLS and CDR2 is YYNGEE. J lost 5 bases, V lost 8 bases, and 7 bases had no gene match. The CDR3 is 14 amino acids. CDR3 bases: TGTGCCAGTGGGACAGGGGGCGTTGGGGAGACCCAGTACTTC. It yields the protein CASGTGGVGETQYF.

The chain carries TRBV5-1 and TRBJ2-2; a weak D match, TRBD1 (6 bases). From germline, CDR1 is SGHRS and CDR2 YFSETQ. Between the trimmed V and J ends, which lost 7 bases and 1 base, there was a span of 8 bases. This CDR3 region has 13 residues. Here the CDR3 reads CASETGNTGELFF. CDR3 sequence (DNA): TGCGCCAGCGAGACAGGGAACACCGGGGAGCTGTTTTTT.

This clone came up once. V gene TRBV28 combines with J gene TRBJ1-1; tentative D call: TRBD1 (6 bases). CDR1 is MDHEN, CDR2 SYDVKM, per germline. The CDR3 extends over 10 amino acids. V was cut by 9 bases and J by 10 bases, with 12 bases left in between. This chain's CDR3 is CARGGAVAFF. DNA for the CDR3: TGTGCCAGGGGGGGGGCGGTAGCTTTCTTT. The full variable domain, in which reference TRBV28 and TRBJ1-1 provide the parts outside the CDR3, is DVKVTQSSRYLVKRTGEKVFLECVQDMDHENMFWYRQDPGLGLRLIYFSYDVKMKEKGDIPEGYSVSREKKERFSLILESASTNQTSMYLCARGGAVAFFGQGTRLTVV.

The chain carries TRBV28 and TRBJ1-6; TRBD1 aligns across 8 bases. This CDR3 comprises 15 residues. V shed 7 bases and J 7 bases; nucleotides not matched to a gene: 9. Germline loops: CDR1 MDHEN, CDR2 SYDVKM. The CDR3 spells CASNTGGIENSPLHF. CDR3 sequence (DNA): TGTGCCAGCAATACAGGGGGTATTGAGAATTCACCCCTCCACTTT.